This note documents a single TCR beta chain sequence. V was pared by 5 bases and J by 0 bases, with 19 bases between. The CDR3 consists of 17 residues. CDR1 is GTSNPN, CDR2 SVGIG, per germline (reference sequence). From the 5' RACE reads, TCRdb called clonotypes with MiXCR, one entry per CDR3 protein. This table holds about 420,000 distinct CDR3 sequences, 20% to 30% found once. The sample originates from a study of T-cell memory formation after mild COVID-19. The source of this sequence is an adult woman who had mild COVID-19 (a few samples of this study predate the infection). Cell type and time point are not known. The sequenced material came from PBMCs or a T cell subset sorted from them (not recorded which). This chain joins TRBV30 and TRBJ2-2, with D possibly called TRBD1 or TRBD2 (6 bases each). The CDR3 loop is CAWQGLSGTPNTGELFF. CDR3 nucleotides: TGTGCCTGGCAGGGGTTAAGTGGGACTCCGAACACCGGGGAGCTGTTTTTT.